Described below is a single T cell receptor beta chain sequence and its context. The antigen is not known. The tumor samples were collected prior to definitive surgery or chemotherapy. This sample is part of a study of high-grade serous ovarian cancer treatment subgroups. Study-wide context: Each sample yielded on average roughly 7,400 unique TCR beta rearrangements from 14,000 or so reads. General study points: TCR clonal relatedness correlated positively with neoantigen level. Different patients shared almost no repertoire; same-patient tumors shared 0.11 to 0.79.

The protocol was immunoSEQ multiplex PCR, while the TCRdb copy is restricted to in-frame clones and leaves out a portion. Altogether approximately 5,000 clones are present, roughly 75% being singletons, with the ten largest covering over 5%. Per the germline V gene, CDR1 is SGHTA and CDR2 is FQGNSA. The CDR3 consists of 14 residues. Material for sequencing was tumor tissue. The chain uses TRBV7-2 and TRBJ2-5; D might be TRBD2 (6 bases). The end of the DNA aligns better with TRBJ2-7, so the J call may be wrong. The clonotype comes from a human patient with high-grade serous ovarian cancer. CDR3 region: CASSSQAGYYEQYF. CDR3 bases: TGTGCCAGCAGCTCCCAGGCGGGGTACTACGAGCAGTACTTC.